This T cell receptor beta chain was sequenced in a study of tumor-infiltrating lymphocytes in primary liver carcinoma. Per the germline V gene, CDR1 is SGHAT and CDR2 is FQNNGV. This CDR3 is built from 14 residues. Trimming stripped 5 bases from V and 13 bases from J, with 21 bases between. Total RNA amounting to around 530 ng was the source from which TCR beta cDNA was made with a constant-region primer. Construction of TCR beta libraries relied on three successive nested multiplex PCR rounds employing slightly modified ARM-PCR. Each of the first two PCR rounds ran approximately 9 cycles with TRBV1-TRBV30 forward and C-beta reverse primers. MiXCR, run by TCRdb on the multiplex PCR reads, gives a single entry per CDR3 protein. Of about 330,000 distinct CDR3 sequences in the sample, less than 70% were seen once. Germline DNA was also extracted, with blood RNA taken from unsorted whole blood. Chronic HBV infection, which was untreated, was present in the patients.

The sample comprised peripheral blood. The sequence was obtained from a middle-aged man with primary liver carcinoma and hepatitis B virus infection. The chain links TRBV11-2 to TRBJ2-1; D call uncertain. DNA for the CDR3: TGTGCCAGCAGCCCTACGTATGGGTTGGGCGATCAGTTCTTC. Translated: CASSPTYGLGDQFF.